The rows below give T cell receptor beta chains drawn from one sample of a study of shared clonotypes between healthy human individuals. The method was immunoSEQ multiplex PCR; TCRdb's version includes in-frame clones alone and lacks a portion of them. This sample has under 2,500,000 clones; under 97% occur once, and the top ten carry around 0.13%. Material for sequencing was naive CD4+ T cells sorted from blood. The receptor source for this set is a man between 18 and 29 years old in good health. The CDR3 runs from the conserved cysteine through the conserved F or W. A D gene is named only where the DNA matches it firmly.

TRBV7-3,TRBJ2-7,TRBD1,CASSLLGQGIYEQYF,TGTGCCAGCAGCTTACTGGGACAGGGTATCTACGAGCAGTACTTC
TRBV4-1,TRBJ2-3,TRBD2,CASSLPGASGGAGDTQYF,TGCGCCAGCAGCCTCCCTGGGGCTAGCGGGGGGGCAGGAGATACGCAGTATTTT
TRBV6-5,TRBJ2-2,NA,CASRKAGVTGELFF,TGTGCCAGCAGGAAGGCAGGGGTTACCGGGGAGCTGTTTTTT
TRBV10-3,TRBJ2-1,TRBD2,CASTPGSGGNNEQFF,TGTGCCAGCACCCCGGGGAGCGGGGGGAACAATGAGCAGTTCTTC
TRBV5-1,TRBJ2-1,NA,CASIGPGLGFQFF,TGCGCCAGCATTGGCCCGGGACTGGGGTTCCAGTTCTTC
TRBV18,TRBJ2-7,NA,CASSPSQAFYEQYF,TGTGCCAGCTCACCAAGCCAGGCGTTCTACGAGCAGTACTTC
TRBV18,TRBJ2-3,TRBD1,CASSPQGAATDTQYF,TGTGCCAGCTCACCCCAGGGGGCCGCGACAGATACGCAGTATTTT
TRBV5-6,TRBJ1-2,NA,CASSSGTSNYGYTF,TGTGCCAGCAGCTCCGGGACGTCTAACTATGGCTACACCTTC
TRBV30,TRBJ2-4,TRBD2,CAWSLGRDIQYF,TGTGCCTGGAGTCTAGGGAGGGACATTCAGTACTTC
TRBV2,TRBJ2-3,NA,CASRRGTVTDTQYF,TGTGCCAGCCGCCGGGGGACCGTAACAGATACGCAGTATTTT
TRBV18,TRBJ1-2,NA,CASSPTTTNYGYTF,TGTGCCAGCTCACCGACAACTACTAACTATGGCTACACCTTC
TRBV7-6,TRBJ2-2,NA,CASSARAPGELFF,TGTGCCAGCAGCGCACGGGCACCCGGGGAGCTGTTTTTT
TRBV7-2,TRBJ2-1,NA,CASSLRTSGNEQFF,TGTGCCAGCAGCTTGAGGACATCGGGGAATGAGCAGTTCTTC
TRBV14,TRBJ2-5,NA,CASSRPGLGAQATQYF,TGTGCCAGCAGCCGTCCGGGACTGGGGGCACAAGCGACCCAGTACTTC
TRBV18,TRBJ1-4,TRBD1,CASSLGQEANEKLFF,TGTGCCAGCTCCCTCGGACAGGAGGCTAATGAAAAACTGTTTTTT
TRBV2,TRBJ1-4,NA,CASSPQTGPGEKLFF,TGTGCCAGCAGTCCGCAGACAGGTCCGGGCGAAAAACTGTTTTTT
TRBV5-4,TRBJ2-7,NA,CASSLDLGTYEQYF,TGTGCCAGCAGCTTAGATCTGGGAACCTACGAGCAGTACTTC
TRBV4-1,TRBJ1-4,NA,CASSARDTKREKLFF,TGCGCCAGCAGCGCCCGGGACACTAAGCGGGAAAAACTGTTTTTT